Listed here is a single TCR beta chain. Its antigen is still unknown. The study reverse transcribed the entire isolated RNA, so it sequenced expressed TCRB transcripts. Libraries were prepared by immunoSEQ multiplex PCR; TCRdb keeps only in-frame clonotypes and omits some of them. The table includes 300,000 to 400,000 clones, 10% to 15% detected once. Trimming removed 2 bases from V and 5 bases from J; junction bases left unmatched: 3. The CDR3 loop spans 14 amino acids. Germline V gene sequence: CDR1 SGHNT, CDR2 YENEEA. These data originate in a study of beta chain features in type 1 diabetes. Whole-study results and caveats: A PCR bias possibly favoring shorter templates would apply equally to patients and controls. Type 1 diabetes patients showed a moderate but significant shortening of TCRB CDR3s in all four CD4+ subsets. Relative to healthy donors, patients appeared to have naive, central memory and Treg TCRB repertoires that were more similar.

The J gene is TRBJ2-3, the V gene TRBV11-3, with TRBD1 matching 8 bases. Sequencing was done on a sample of naive CD4+ T cells from blood. The receptor's source is a man younger than 35 in good health. The CDR3, as DNA: TGTGCCAGCAGCTTATGGACAGGGAAAGATACGCAGTATTTT. Amino acid sequence: CASSLWTGKDTQYF.